These 9 T cell receptor beta chains came from one sample sequenced in a study of T cell responses to AZD1222 COVID-19 vaccine. Generated by immunoSEQ multiplex PCR, the TCRdb table keeps only in-frame clones and is missing some. Here the sample spans approximately 150,000 clones, about 92% being singletons. The sequencing used peripheral blood, collected on day 0 of AZD1222 vaccination. Source of these receptors: an adult in good health.

In DNA form, the CDR3 reads TGCGCCAGCAGCTTGACGGCAACTAATGAAAAACTGTTTTTT. Protein: CASSLTATNEKLFF. This chain links TRBV5-1 with TRBJ1-4; no reliable D call. Trimming left V 1 base short and J 0 bases short, with 4 bases between. CDR3 size: 14 residues. Germline CDR1 SGHRS, CDR2 YFSETQ.

V and J are TRBV7-9 and TRBJ1-4; the D is unclear. The CDR3 has 14 residues. Looked up from germline, CDR1 is SEHNR and CDR2 is FQNEAQ (reference sequence). Trimming took off 4 bases at V and 4 bases at J, with 10 bases between the two ends. CDR3 in amino acids: CASSSTDGNEKLFF. Written as DNA, the CDR3 is TGTGCCAGCAGCTCCACAGACGGTAATGAAAAACTGTTTTTT.

DNA for the CDR3: TGCGCCAGCAGCCAGACCGACAGGGAGTTGTATGGCTACACCTTC. It is translated as CASSQTDRELYGYTF. V is TRBV4-3 and J is TRBJ1-2; 7 bases line up with TRBD1. V gave up 3 bases and J gave up 5 bases; unmatched junction bases: 9. CDR3 length equals 15 residues. CDR1 and CDR2 from the germline V gene are LGHNA and YSLEER.

The rearrangement uses TRBV12-3 or TRBV12-4 and TRBJ1-2; TRBD1 aligns across 7 bases. The CDR3 is 12 residues long. Unmatched junction bases numbered 0, after V lost 5 bases and J lost 3 bases. CDR3 loop: CASSGQDYGYTF. Here the CDR3 DNA reads TGTGCCAGCAGTGGACAGGACTATGGCTACACCTTC.

This clone has only one observation. V is TRBV28 and J is TRBJ1-4; 7 nucleotides align to TRBD1. Germline V CDR1 and CDR2: MDHEN, SYDVKM. Trimming at V came to 2 bases and at J to 9 bases, leaving 9 bases not matched to a gene. The CDR3 covers 15 residues. The CDR3 is CASSLEQGGNQKLFF. In DNA, the CDR3 is TGTGCCAGCAGTTTAGAGCAGGGGGGGAATCAAAAACTGTTTTTT.

The chain joins TRBV11-2 to TRBJ2-7; D could derive from TRBD1 or TRBD2 (5 bases each). The CDR3 is made up of 14 amino acids. Trimming took off 2 bases at V and 3 bases at J, with 11 bases between the two ends. The germline gives CDR1 SGHAT, CDR2 FQNNGV. CDR3 nucleotide sequence: TGTGCCAGCAGCTTATGGGACGGGCTCTACGAGCAGTACTTC. Amino acids: CASSLWDGLYEQYF.

The V gene is TRBV4-1, the J gene TRBJ2-1, with 7 bases fitting TRBD1. V was pared by 0 bases and J by 9 bases, with 8 bases of the junction left unmatched. This CDR3 has 15 amino acids. Germline lookup yields CDR1 MGHRA and CDR2 YSYEKL. The CDR3 DNA is TGCGCCAGCAGCCAAGAGGGTGGCCCAGGGGGTGAGCAGTTCTTC. As protein: CASSQEGGPGGEQFF.

CDR3 sequence reads: CASSYEIPGSGYTF. CDR3 nucleotide sequence: TGTGCCAGCAGTTACGAAATCCCGGGGTCAGGCTACACCTTC. This chain connects TRBV6-2 or TRBV6-3 to TRBJ1-2; D is undetermined. The CDR3 is 14 amino acids. Germline V gene lookup returns CDR1 MNHEY and CDR2 SVGEGT. Trimming stripped 2 bases from V and 8 bases from J, with 15 bases between.

This clone appeared once. The chain is built from TRBV6-2 or TRBV6-3 and TRBJ1-4; D unclear. Per germline, CDR1 MNHEY and CDR2 SVGEGT. There are 14 residues in the CDR3. V gave up 0 bases and J gave up 6 bases, with 8 bases separating them. The CDR3 loop reads CASSYSLPDEKLFF. In DNA form, the CDR3 reads TGTGCCAGCAGTTACTCGTTACCAGATGAAAAACTGTTTTTT.